The clone carrying this TCR beta chain was counted only a few times. Its target is unknown. The data belong to a study of T-cell memory formation after mild COVID-19. Findings and limits, study-wide: Clones shrinking between day 15 and 85 showed a balanced CD4/CD8 split, and those that grew later tilted toward CD4+. Among contracting clones, CD4+ were mainly CM/EM and CD8+ enriched in EMRA. Clonal second-wave expansions that peaked on day 37 had unconfirmed SARS-CoV-2 specificity.

TCRdb itself ran the 5' RACE reads through MiXCR, one entry per CDR3 protein. Here the sample spans approximately 290,000 distinct CDR3 sequences, less than 9.5% being singletons. V gave up 4 bases and J gave up 1 base; unmatched junction bases: 7. The CDR3 runs to 15 residues. Germline lookup yields CDR1 SGHTA and CDR2 FQGNSA. The sequence came from a young man who had mild COVID-19 (a few samples of this study predate the infection). Cell type and time point are not known. The gene calls are TRBV7-2 and TRBJ2-7, with 7 positions matching TRBD1. The specimen sequenced was PBMCs or a T cell subset sorted from them (not recorded which). Here the CDR3 DNA reads TGTGCCAGCAGCTCCCCCCGGACAGGATCCTACGAGCAGTACTTC. This sequence encodes CASSSPRTGSYEQYF.